These 24 T cell receptor beta chains share one sample of origin, sequenced in a study of cytomegalovirus exposure and HLA in healthy donors. Primers: 60 Vbeta forward and 13 Jbeta reverse. Data came from immunoSEQ multiplex PCR; TCRdb stores just in-frame clones and leaves some out. The sample gives over 150,000 clones, around 79% of which show up once; roughly 1.6% is in the top ten. Sequencing input: PBMCs. These receptors all stem from a woman in her late teens or twenties in good health and CMV-seronegative.

Only a few counts were recorded for this clone. The genes are TRBV27 and TRBJ2-5, with a weak D call TRBD2 (6 bases). CDR1 is MNHEY, CDR2 SMNVEV, per germline (reference sequence). CDR3 length: 13 amino acids. The V gene lost 10 bases and the J gene lost 5 bases, with 17 bases spanning the gap. The CDR3 sequence: CATRRDSWETQYF. Written as DNA, the CDR3 is TGTGCCACCCGGCGGGATAGTTGGGAGACCCAGTACTTC.

This clone appeared a few times. The chain carries TRBV5-1 and TRBJ1-1; maybe TRBD1 (5 bases). Germline CDR1 SGHRS, CDR2 YFSETQ. V lost 2 bases, J lost 2 bases, and 16 bases lay in between. The CDR3 has 16 amino acids. CDR3 sequence (DNA): TGCGCCAGCAGCTTATCTCGTGGAGGGGTAAACACTGAAGCTTTCTTT. This translates into CASSLSRGGVNTEAFF.

There are a few counts of this clone. The rearrangement uses TRBV28 and TRBJ2-3; the match to TRBD2 covers 12 bases. The length of the CDR3 is 17 residues. The V gene end was trimmed by 6 bases and the J gene end by 1 base; junction bases not matched to a gene: 8. Germline CDR1 and CDR2: MDHEN and SYDVKM. The CDR3: CASSLRRLAGGTDTQYF. The CDR3 nucleotides read TGTGCCAGCAGCTTACGCCGACTAGCGGGGGGCACAGATACGCAGTATTTT.

The chain combines TRBV6-5 with TRBJ1-6; 9 nucleotides agree with TRBD1. CDR3 length: 14 amino acids. Germline CDR1 reads MNHEY; CDR2 reads SVGAGI. V dropped 8 bases and J dropped 10; count of bases not matched to a gene: 9. The CDR3 loop is CASGSDRGNSPLHF. Written as DNA, the CDR3 is TGTGCCAGCGGATCCGACAGGGGGAACTCACCCCTCCACTTT.

In this sample, this clone turned up a few times. The rearrangement joins TRBV10-3 to TRBJ2-4; TRBD2 matches 11 bases. The J segment lost 6 bases and the V segment lost 10 bases, leaving 8 bases of the junction unmatched. The CDR3 consists of 14 residues. Germline V gives CDR1 ENHRY, CDR2 SYGVKD. The chain's CDR3 is CASGTSGTSNIQYF. CDR3 in DNA: TGTGCCAGCGGGACTAGCGGAACCTCAAACATTCAGTACTTC.

CDR3 sequence: CAAEKRGGSGNTIYF. CDR3 sequence (DNA): TGTGCCGCAGAGAAGAGGGGGGGCAGTGGAAACACCATATATTTT. The chain carries TRBV2 and TRBJ1-3; a possible D gene is TRBD1 (6 bases). The CDR3 spans 15 residues. The germline CDR1 and CDR2 sequences are SNHLY and FYNNEI. Trimming stripped 11 bases from V and 3 bases from J, with 20 bases between. Full variable domain (missing parts from reference TRBV2 and TRBJ1-3): EPEVTQTPSHQVTQMGQEVILRCVPISNHLYFYWYRQILGQKVEFLVSFYNNEISEKSEIFDDQFSVERPDGSNFTLKIRSTKLEDSAMYFCAAEKRGGSGNTIYFGEGSWLTVV.

The V gene is TRBV11-2, the J gene TRBJ1-4; no firm D call. Germline CDR1 and CDR2: SGHAT and FQNNGV. This CDR3 has 15 residues. Trimming pared 5 bases from V and 5 bases from J, leaving 15 bases between. The CDR3 loop reads CASSRSGRGNEKLFF. The CDR3, as DNA: TGTGCCAGCAGCCGATCAGGCCGGGGAAATGAAAAACTGTTTTTT.

This chain links TRBV5-6 with TRBJ1-6; D not resolved. The V gene's germline CDR1 is SGHDT and CDR2 YYEEEE. V lost 2 bases and J lost 3, with 3 bases in between. There are 13 residues in the CDR3. CDR3: CASSFYYNSPLHF. CDR3 in DNA: TGTGCCAGCAGCTTTTACTATAATTCACCCCTCCACTTT.

The rearrangement links TRBV18 to TRBJ1-1, with TRBD1 identical over 7 bases. CDR1 KGHSH and CDR2 LQKENI come from the germline V gene. With V trimmed by 6 bases and J by 6 bases, 4 bases remained unmatched. The CDR3 has 12 residues. CDR3 coding DNA: TGTGCCAGCTCCCCAGACAGGGCTGAAGCTTTCTTT. This gives the protein CASSPDRAEAFF. The whole variable domain, filled in from reference TRBV18 and TRBJ1-1, reads NAGVMQNPRHLVRRRGQEARLRCSPMKGHSHVYWYRQLPEEGLKFMVYLQKENIIDESGMPKERFSAEFPKEGPSILRIQQVVRGDSAAYFCASSPDRAEAFFGQGTRLTVV.

The chain couples TRBV4-2 to TRBJ2-7; 10 positions agree with TRBD1. The CDR3 totals 16 residues. Germline values: CDR1 LGHNA, CDR2 YNFKEQ. V dropped 1 base and J dropped 1; count of bases not matched to a gene: 4. CDR3 bases: TGTGCCAGCAGCCAAGGGGGACAGGGGATTTCCTACGAGCAGTACTTC. It encodes CASSQGGQGISYEQYF.

This chain joins TRBV2 and TRBJ1-1, with unresolved D. There are 14 residues in the CDR3. The germline V and J ends were trimmed by 4 bases and 9 bases, with 18 bases remaining between them. Germline CDR1 is SNHLY and CDR2 is FYNNEI. In DNA, the CDR3 is TGTGCCAGCAGTGTGGATGGCCGGGTTTCGAAAGCTTTCTTT. Protein product: CASSVDGRVSKAFF.

V is TRBV19 and J is TRBJ2-1; 7 bases align to TRBD2. Germline V gene lookup returns CDR1 LNHDA and CDR2 SQIVND (reference sequence). V dropped 5 bases and J dropped 8; count of bases not matched to a gene: 6. The CDR3 is 13 residues long. Here the CDR3 DNA reads TGTGCCAGTAGTGGTACGGGAGGATATGAGCAGTTCTTC. Translated, it gives CASSGTGGYEQFF. Together with reference TRBV19 and TRBJ2-1, the CDR3 gives the full variable domain: DGGITQSPKYLFRKEGQNVTLSCEQNLNHDAMYWYRQDPGQGLRLIYYSQIVNDFQKGDIAEGYSVSREKKESFPLTVTSAQKNPTAFYLCASSGTGGYEQFFGPGTRLTVL.

The gene calls are TRBV27 and TRBJ1-5; D is uncertain. V was clipped by 2 bases and J by 7 bases, with 9 bases between them. The germline V gene has CDR1 MNHEY and CDR2 SMNVEV (reference sequence). This CDR3 has 13 residues. DNA of the CDR3: TGTGCCAGCAGTTTAAAGGAGAAACAGCCCCAGCATTTT. Encoded protein: CASSLKEKQPQHF.

The J gene is TRBJ2-3, the V gene TRBV7-2; TRBD2 is a possible D gene (6 bases). Trimming pared 5 bases from V and 2 bases from J, leaving 20 bases between. The V gene's germline CDR1 is SGHTA and CDR2 FQGNSA. The length of the CDR3 is 17 residues. The chain's CDR3 is CASSAVGGRDPTDTQYF. Here the CDR3 DNA reads TGTGCCAGCAGCGCCGTTGGTGGGCGGGACCCCACAGATACGCAGTATTTT.

This chain connects TRBV4-2 to TRBJ1-4, with D possibly being TRBD1 (5 bases). The CDR3 length is 15 residues. CDR1 and CDR2 from the germline V gene are LGHNA and YNFKEQ. V was clipped by 0 bases and J by 7 bases, with 12 bases between them. The CDR3 loop reads CASSQERGVGEKLFF. CDR3 DNA sequence: TGTGCCAGCAGCCAAGAGCGGGGGGTTGGTGAAAAACTGTTTTTT.

V gene TRBV6-6 combines with J gene TRBJ1-6, with 8 bases lining up with TRBD1. The CDR3 is 14 amino acids. V shed 6 bases and J 5 bases; nucleotides not matched to a gene: 3. Germline values: CDR1 MNHNY, CDR2 SVGAGI (reference sequence). The CDR3 spells CASSQGQDNSPLHF. The CDR3 DNA is TGTGCCAGCAGCCAGGGACAGGATAATTCACCCCTCCACTTT.

This clone was seen more than once but under ten times. V usage is TRBV7-6 and J usage is TRBJ1-1; D uncertain. V shed 3 bases and J shed 5 bases, with 10 bases lying between them. This CDR3 is 13 amino acids long. In germline, CDR1 is SGHVS, CDR2 FNYEAQ. DNA of the CDR3: TGTGCCAGCAGCTTCTCAATGGAGACTGAAGCTTTCTTT. Its protein product is CASSFSMETEAFF.

The chain joins TRBV6-6 to TRBJ2-1, with D unresolved. The CDR3 has 13 residues. The germline V and J ends were trimmed by 8 bases and 3 bases, with 11 bases remaining between them. Germline values: CDR1 MNHNY, CDR2 SVGAGI (reference sequence). The CDR3 loop reads CASHTLDYNEQFF. CDR3 nucleotide sequence: TGTGCCAGCCATACGCTAGACTACAATGAGCAGTTCTTC.

V usage is TRBV28 and J usage is TRBJ1-4, with D perhaps TRBD1 (6 bases). The CDR3 runs to 14 residues. Per germline, CDR1 MDHEN and CDR2 SYDVKM. The V gene lost 6 bases and the J gene lost 5 bases, with 13 bases spanning the gap. CDR3 sequence reads: CASSHRVDNEKLFF. CDR3 in DNA: TGTGCCAGCAGCCACAGGGTTGACAATGAAAAACTGTTTTTT.

The CDR3, as DNA: TGTGCCAGCAGCCCCAGCGCGGGGTACGAGCAGTACTTC. The encoded protein is CASSPSAGYEQYF. The chain links TRBV7-3 to TRBJ2-7; a weak D match, TRBD2 (6 bases). V dropped 5 bases and J dropped 4 bases, with 12 bases sitting between them. The germline V gene has CDR1 SGHTA and CDR2 FQGTGA. This CDR3 contains 13 residues.

The CDR3, as DNA: TGCGCCAGCAGTTGGCAGCCGACAGGGAGTGGTGAAAAACTGTTTTTT. Its protein is CASSWQPTGSGEKLFF. This chain joins TRBV5-1 and TRBJ1-4; 7 nucleotides match TRBD1. J was trimmed by 7 bases and V by 5 bases; bases with no gene match: 14. Germline assignment: CDR1 SGHRS and CDR2 YFSETQ. The CDR3 is 16 residues long.

The chain combines TRBV7-8 with TRBJ1-4; D ambiguous. CDR1 is SGHVS and CDR2 is FQNEAQ in the germline V gene. Trimming stripped 5 bases from V and 0 bases from J, with 7 bases between. CDR3 length equals 14 residues. The CDR3 loop reads CASSGSATNEKLFF. CDR3 nucleotides: TGTGCCAGCAGCGGCTCTGCAACTAATGAAAAACTGTTTTTT.

The chain links TRBV28 to TRBJ1-6; TRBD1 aligns across 10 bases. This CDR3 has 15 residues. Germline-derived CDR1 and CDR2 are MDHEN and SYDVKM. Trimming cost V 3 bases and J 14 bases; bases outside gene matches: 10. The CDR3 bases are TGTGCCAGCAGTTTTCAGGGGACAGGGGCCCTCACCCTCCACTTT. The encoded protein is CASSFQGTGALTLHF.

The chain combines TRBV10-2 with TRBJ2-7; D is uncertain. Trimming removed 1 base at V and 1 base at J, with 8 bases between. The CDR3 totals 14 residues. Germline V gene lookup returns CDR1 WSHSY and CDR2 SAAADI. The CDR3 nucleotides are TGCGCCAGCAGTGAGTTGGTCGGGTCCTACGAGCAGTACTTC. Amino acid sequence: CASSELVGSYEQYF.